This T cell receptor beta chain comes out of a study of T cell changes during pregnancy in multiple sclerosis. This table comes from immunoSEQ multiplex PCR, and its TCRdb copy is limited to in-frame clones, with some not included. Of about 87,000 clones in the sample, 80% to 95% were seen once. The starting material was peripheral blood, obtained in the third trimester of pregnancy. The sequence derives from a female donor in good health, enrolled as a control in a pregnancy study.

The CDR3 region is CASSPVGQGAFGANVLTF. The DNA of the CDR3 is TGTGCCAGCTCACCAGTTGGACAGGGGGCGTTCGGGGCCAACGTCCTGACTTTC. V gene TRBV18 combines with J gene TRBJ2-6; 11 nucleotides agree with TRBD1. This CDR3 has 18 amino acids. The trim removed 2 bases at V and 4 bases at J, leaving 7 bases unmatched. From germline, CDR1 is KGHSH and CDR2 LQKENI.